The 3 T cell receptor beta chains reported below all come from one sample, sequenced in a study of shared clonotypes between healthy human individuals. Sequenced by immunoSEQ multiplex PCR; TCRdb stores in-frame clones only, minus some. The data hold around 2,100,000 clones, with approximately 94% observed a single time. Naive CD8 cells lacked CD45RO and underwent positive selection for CCR7, leaving out terminally differentiated effector memory CD45RA+ cells. Source material: naive CD8+ T cells sorted from blood. All receptors come from a man aged 18 to 35 in good health.

This clone was seen only once. The chain uses TRBV27 and TRBJ1-2, with 7 positions matching TRBD1. The V gene end was trimmed by 6 bases and the J gene end by 5 bases; junction bases not matched to a gene: 6. This CDR3 has 13 amino acids. Per germline, CDR1 MNHEY and CDR2 SMNVEV (reference sequence). CDR3 loop: CASSPDRPYGYTF. The CDR3 region has the DNA TGTGCCAGCAGCCCGGACAGGCCTTATGGCTACACCTTC.

This clone was counted once. The chain carries TRBV4-3 and TRBJ2-5; D remains ambiguous. This CDR3 has 15 amino acids. The ends were cut back, 4 bases at V and 5 bases at J, with 17 bases in the middle. In germline, CDR1 is LGHNA, CDR2 YSLEER. The CDR3 is CASSPRVQGGETQYF. The CDR3, as DNA: TGCGCCAGCAGCCCCCGTGTCCAAGGCGGCGAGACCCAGTACTTC.

A remark on this clone: The same CDR3 is also encoded by other DNA sequences in this sample. The chain combines TRBV2 with TRBJ1-2; D is uncertain. With 6 bases removed from V and 8 bases from J, the gap between germline ends came to 10 bases. The CDR3 totals 11 residues. The V gene's germline CDR1 is SNHLY and CDR2 FYNNEI. The CDR3 nucleotides read TGTGCCAGCAGCCCTGGGGAGGGCTACACCTTC. It translates to CASSPGEGYTF.